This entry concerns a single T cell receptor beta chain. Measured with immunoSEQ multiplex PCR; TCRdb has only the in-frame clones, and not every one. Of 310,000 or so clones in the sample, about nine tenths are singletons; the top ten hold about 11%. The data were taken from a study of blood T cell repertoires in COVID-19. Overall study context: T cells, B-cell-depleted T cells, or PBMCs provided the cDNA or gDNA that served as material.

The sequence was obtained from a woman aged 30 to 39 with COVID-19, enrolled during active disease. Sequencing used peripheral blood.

The CDR3 sequence: CASSQEAGTYSYEQYF. CDR3 sequence (DNA): TGTGCCAGCAGCCAAGAGGCCGGGACTTACTCCTACGAGCAGTACTTC. The V gene is TRBV4-2, the J gene TRBJ2-7; TRBD2 is a possible D gene (6 bases). The CDR3 spans 16 residues. V lost 0 bases and J lost 0, with 12 bases in between. Germline V lookup: CDR1 LGHNA, CDR2 YNFKEQ.